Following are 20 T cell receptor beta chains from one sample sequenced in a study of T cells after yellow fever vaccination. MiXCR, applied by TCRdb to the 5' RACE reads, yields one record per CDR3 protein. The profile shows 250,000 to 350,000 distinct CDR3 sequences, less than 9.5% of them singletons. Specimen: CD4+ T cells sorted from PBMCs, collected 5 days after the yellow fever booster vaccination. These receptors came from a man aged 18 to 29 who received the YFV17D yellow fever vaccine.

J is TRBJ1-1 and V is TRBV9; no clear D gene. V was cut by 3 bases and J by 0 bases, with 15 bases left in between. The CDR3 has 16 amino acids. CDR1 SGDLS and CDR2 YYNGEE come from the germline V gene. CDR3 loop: CASSASAGLLNTEAFF. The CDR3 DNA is TGTGCCAGCAGCGCCTCGGCCGGTCTATTGAACACTGAAGCTTTCTTT.

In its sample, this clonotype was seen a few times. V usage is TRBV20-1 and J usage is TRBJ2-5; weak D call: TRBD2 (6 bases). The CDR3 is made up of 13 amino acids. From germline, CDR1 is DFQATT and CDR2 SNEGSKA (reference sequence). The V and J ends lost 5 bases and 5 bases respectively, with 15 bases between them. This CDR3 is CSASLAVGETQYF. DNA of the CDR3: TGCAGTGCTTCTTTAGCGGTCGGGGAGACCCAGTACTTC.

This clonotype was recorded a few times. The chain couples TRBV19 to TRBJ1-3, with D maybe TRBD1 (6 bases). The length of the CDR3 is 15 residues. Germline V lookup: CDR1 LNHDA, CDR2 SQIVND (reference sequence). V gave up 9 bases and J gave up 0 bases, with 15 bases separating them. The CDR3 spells CASTFQGTSGNTIYF. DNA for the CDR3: TGTGCCAGCACCTTTCAGGGGACCTCTGGAAACACCATATATTTT.

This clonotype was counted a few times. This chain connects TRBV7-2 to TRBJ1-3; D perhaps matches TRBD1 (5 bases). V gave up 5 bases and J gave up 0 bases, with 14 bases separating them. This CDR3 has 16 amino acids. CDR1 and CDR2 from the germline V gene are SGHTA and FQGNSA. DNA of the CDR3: TGTGCCAGCAGCGGGCGAGGGACTCGCTCTGGAAACACCATATATTTT. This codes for CASSGRGTRSGNTIYF.

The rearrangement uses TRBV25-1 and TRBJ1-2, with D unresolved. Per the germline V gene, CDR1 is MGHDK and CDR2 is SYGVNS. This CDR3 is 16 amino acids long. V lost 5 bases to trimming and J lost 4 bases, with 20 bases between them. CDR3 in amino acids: CASSPPAGTLGYGYTF. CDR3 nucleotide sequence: TGTGCCAGCAGTCCCCCCGCTGGTACCCTAGGCTATGGCTACACCTTC.

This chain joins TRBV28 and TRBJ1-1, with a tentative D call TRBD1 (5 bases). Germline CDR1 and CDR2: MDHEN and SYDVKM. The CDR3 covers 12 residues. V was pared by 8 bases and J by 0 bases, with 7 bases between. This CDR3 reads CASLGVNTEAFF. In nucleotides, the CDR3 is TGTGCCAGCCTGGGGGTGAACACTGAAGCTTTCTTT.

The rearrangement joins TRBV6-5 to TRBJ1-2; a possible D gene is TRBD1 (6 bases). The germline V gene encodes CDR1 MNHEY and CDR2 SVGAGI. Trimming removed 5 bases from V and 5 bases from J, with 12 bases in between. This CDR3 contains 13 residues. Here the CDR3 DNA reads TGTGCCAGCAGTCCCCCCCAGGGGTATGGCTACACCTTC. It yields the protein CASSPPQGYGYTF.

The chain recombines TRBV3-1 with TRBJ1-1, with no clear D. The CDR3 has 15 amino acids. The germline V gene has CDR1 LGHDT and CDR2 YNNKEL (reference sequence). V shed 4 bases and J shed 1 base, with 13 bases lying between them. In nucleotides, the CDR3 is TGTGCCAGCAGCCCCCTCCTAGGGCCGAACACTGAAGCTTTCTTT. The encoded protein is CASSPLLGPNTEAFF.

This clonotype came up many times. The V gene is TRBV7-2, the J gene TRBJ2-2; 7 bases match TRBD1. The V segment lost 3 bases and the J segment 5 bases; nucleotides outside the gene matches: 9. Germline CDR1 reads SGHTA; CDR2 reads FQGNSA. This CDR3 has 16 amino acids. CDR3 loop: CASSFTGTVRTGELFF. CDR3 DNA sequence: TGTGCCAGCAGCTTTACCGGGACAGTACGTACCGGGGAGCTGTTTTTT.

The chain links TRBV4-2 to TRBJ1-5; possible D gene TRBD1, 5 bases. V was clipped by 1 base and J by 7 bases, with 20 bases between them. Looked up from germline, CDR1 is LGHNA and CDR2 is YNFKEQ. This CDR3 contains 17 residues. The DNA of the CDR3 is TGTGCCAGCAGCCAAGTGTTGGGGGACCCGTCGACGCAGCCCCAGCATTTT. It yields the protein CASSQVLGDPSTQPQHF.

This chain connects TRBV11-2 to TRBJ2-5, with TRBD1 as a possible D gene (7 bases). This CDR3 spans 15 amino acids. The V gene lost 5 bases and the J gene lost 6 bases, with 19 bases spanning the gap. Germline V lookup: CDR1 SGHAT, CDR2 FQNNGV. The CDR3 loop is CASSLTGGGVQTQYF. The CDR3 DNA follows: TGTGCCAGCAGCCTAACTGGAGGGGGCGTCCAGACCCAGTACTTC.

The CDR3 spells CASTRSSGGFTGELFF. Here the CDR3 DNA reads TGTGCCAGCACCAGAAGCAGCGGGGGATTCACCGGGGAGCTGTTTTTT. This chain connects TRBV11-3 to TRBJ2-2, with 8 bases identical to TRBD2. CDR1 and CDR2 from the germline V gene are SGHNT and YENEEA. Germline trimming cut 7 bases from V and 4 bases from J; bases unmatched to any gene: 11. The CDR3 covers 16 residues.

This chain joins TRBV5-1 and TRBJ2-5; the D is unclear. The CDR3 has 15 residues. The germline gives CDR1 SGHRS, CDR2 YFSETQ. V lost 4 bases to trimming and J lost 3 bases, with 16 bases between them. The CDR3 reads CASSAVASPKETQYF. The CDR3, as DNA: TGCGCCAGCAGCGCGGTGGCCTCCCCGAAAGAGACCCAGTACTTC.

CDR3 in DNA: TGTGCCTGGAGGGACCGGGACGGCTCGAACACTGAAGCTTTCTTT. Its protein product is CAWRDRDGSNTEAFF. The chain is built from TRBV30 and TRBJ1-1; the D gene is possibly TRBD1 (5 bases). This CDR3 contains 15 residues. V was trimmed by 3 bases and J by 1 base, leaving 15 bases between them. Germline assignment: CDR1 GTSNPN and CDR2 SVGIG (reference sequence).

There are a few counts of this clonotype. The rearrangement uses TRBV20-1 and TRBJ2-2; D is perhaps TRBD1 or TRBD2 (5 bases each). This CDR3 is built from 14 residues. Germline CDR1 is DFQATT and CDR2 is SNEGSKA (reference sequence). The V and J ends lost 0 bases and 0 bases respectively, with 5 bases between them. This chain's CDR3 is CSAREGANTGELFF. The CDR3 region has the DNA TGCAGTGCTAGAGAGGGGGCGAACACCGGGGAGCTGTTTTTT.

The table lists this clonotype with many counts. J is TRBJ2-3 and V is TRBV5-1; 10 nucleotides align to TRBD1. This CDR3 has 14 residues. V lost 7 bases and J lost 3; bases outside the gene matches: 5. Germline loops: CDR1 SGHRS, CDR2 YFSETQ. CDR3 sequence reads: CASFADRGTDTQYF. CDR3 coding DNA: TGCGCCAGCTTTGCGGACAGGGGGACAGATACGCAGTATTTT.

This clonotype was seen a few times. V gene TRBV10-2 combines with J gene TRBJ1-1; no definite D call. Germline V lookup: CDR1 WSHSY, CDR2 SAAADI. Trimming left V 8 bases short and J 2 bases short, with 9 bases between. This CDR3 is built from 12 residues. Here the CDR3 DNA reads TGCGCCAGCGGGCCGGGAAACACTGAAGCTTTCTTT. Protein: CASGPGNTEAFF.

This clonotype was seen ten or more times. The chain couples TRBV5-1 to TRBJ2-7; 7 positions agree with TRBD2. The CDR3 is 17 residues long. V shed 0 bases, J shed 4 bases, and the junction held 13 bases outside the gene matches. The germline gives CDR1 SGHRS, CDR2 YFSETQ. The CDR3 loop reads CASSLAYRRETIYEQYF. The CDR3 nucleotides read TGCGCCAGCAGCTTGGCGTATCGGCGGGAGACCATTTACGAGCAGTACTTC.

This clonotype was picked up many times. DNA for the CDR3: TGTGCCAGCAGCAACGGACGGAAATATGGCTACACCTTC. Translating gives CASSNGRKYGYTF. The chain recombines TRBV12-3 or TRBV12-4 with TRBJ1-2; no firm D call. Trimming shortened V by 6 bases and J by 5 bases, and 13 bases separated the two germline ends. CDR3 length equals 13 residues.

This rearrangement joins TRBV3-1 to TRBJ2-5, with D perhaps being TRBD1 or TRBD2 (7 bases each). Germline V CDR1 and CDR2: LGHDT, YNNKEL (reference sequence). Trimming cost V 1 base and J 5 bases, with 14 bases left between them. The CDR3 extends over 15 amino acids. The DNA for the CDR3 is TGTGCCAGCAGCCAAGGGCCAGGGGGGGGGGAGACCCAGTACTTC. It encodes CASSQGPGGGETQYF.